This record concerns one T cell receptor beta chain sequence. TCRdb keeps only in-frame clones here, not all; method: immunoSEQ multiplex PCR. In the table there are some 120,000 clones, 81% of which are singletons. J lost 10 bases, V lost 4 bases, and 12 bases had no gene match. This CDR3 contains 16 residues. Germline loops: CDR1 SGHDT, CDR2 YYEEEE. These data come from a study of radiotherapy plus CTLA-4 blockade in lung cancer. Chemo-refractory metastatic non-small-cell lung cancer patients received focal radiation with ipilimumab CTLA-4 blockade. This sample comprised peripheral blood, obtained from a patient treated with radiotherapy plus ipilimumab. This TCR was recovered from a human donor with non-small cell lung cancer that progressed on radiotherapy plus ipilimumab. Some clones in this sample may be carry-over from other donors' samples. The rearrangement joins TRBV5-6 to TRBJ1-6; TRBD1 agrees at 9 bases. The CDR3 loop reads CASSPRGDRDGSPLHF. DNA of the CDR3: TGTGCCAGCAGCCCTAGAGGGGACAGGGATGGGTCACCCCTCCACTTT.